This is a list of T cell receptor beta chains from one sample in a study of identifying expanded T cells in peripheral blood. TCRdb's table, derived via immunoSEQ multiplex PCR, lists solely in-frame clones and lacks some. The repertoire holds 85,000 to 100,000 clones, more than 70% seen once, with 4% to 4.5% in the top ten. What was sequenced was blood. These receptors were collected from a person aged 18 to 75 in good health. The CDR3 runs from the conserved cysteine through the conserved F or W. The D gene is left open where the match is weak.

d_call j_call v_call cdr3_nt cdr3_aa
NA TRBJ1-5 TRBV5-1 TGCGCCAGCAGCACCGGGAATAGCAATCAGCCCCAGCATTTT CASSTGNSNQPQHF
NA TRBJ2-2 TRBV7-9 TGTGCCAGCAGCTTAGTTTTTTGGGAGCTGTTTTTT CASSLVFWELFF
NA TRBJ1-1 TRBV10-2 TGCGCCAGCAGTGGCGGACCCATGAACACTGAAGCTTTCTTT CASSGGPMNTEAFF
TRBD1 TRBJ2-3 TRBV6-4 TGTGCCAGCAGTGGAGGACAGGGAGCGGATACGCAGTATTTT CASSGGQGADTQYF
TRBD1 TRBJ1-2 TRBV25-1 TGTGCCAGCAGCCGGACAGGCTTAAACTATGGCTACACCTTC CASSRTGLNYGYTF
NA TRBJ2-1 TRBV11-3 TGTGCCAGCAGCTTAGCCAGATTCAATGAGCAGTTCTTC CASSLARFNEQFF
TRBD2 TRBJ2-7 TRBV12-5 TGTGCTAGTGGTCTCCCGGGACTAGCGAACTACGAGCAGTACTTC CASGLPGLANYEQYF
NA TRBJ1-1 TRBV5-1 TGCGCCAGCAGCGGAGAGATTACAGCGAACACTGAAGCTTTCTTT CASSGEITANTEAFF
NA TRBJ1-2 TRBV5-4 TGCGCCAGCAGCCAACGGGCAGGGGATGGCTACACCTTC CASSQRAGDGYTF
NA TRBJ1-5 TRBV6-6 TGTGCCAGCAGTTTGGGGATTAGCAATCAGCCCCAGCATTTT CASSLGISNQPQHF